The clone carrying this TCR beta chain occurred a few times. The entry originates in a study of CD8+ T cells in alopecia areata. In the study overall: Treatment ran 6 to 18 months, with 6 months of follow-up afterward.

The CDR3 has 13 amino acids. Trimming at V came to 0 bases and at J to 8 bases, leaving 6 bases not matched to a gene. Germline V CDR1 and CDR2: SQVTM, ANQGSEA. Noted treatment: oral pan-JAK inhibitor, 5-10 mg twice daily. As the sequencing template, cDNA was produced by extracting RNA and reverse transcribing it. This table comes from immunoSEQ multiplex PCR, and its TCRdb copy is limited to in-frame clones, with some not included. The sample includes 85,000 to 95,000 clones, 60% to 80% of them seen just once. This TCR derives from a human donor with alopecia areata. V gene TRBV29-1 combines with J gene TRBJ1-2; 7 nucleotides agree with TRBD1. The material sequenced was CD8+ T cells sorted from blood, taken between weeks 44 and 45, from a patient treated with tofacitinib. The CDR3 reads CSVEEQGMWGYTF. CDR3 DNA: TGCAGCGTTGAAGAACAGGGGATGTGGGGCTACACCTTC. Together with reference TRBV29-1 and TRBJ1-2, the CDR3 gives the full variable domain: SAVISQKPSRDICQRGTSLTIQCQVDSQVTMMFWYRQQPGQSLTLIATANQGSEATYESGFVIDKFPISRPNLTFSTLTVSNMSPEDSSIYLCSVEEQGMWGYTFGSGTRLTVV.